This is a list of T cell receptor beta chains from one sample in a study of patients and donors after allogeneic stem cell transplantation. TCRdb independently ran MiXCR on the RT-PCR reads; one entry per CDR3 protein. The table lists around 70,000 distinct CDR3 sequences, around 27% of them singletons. The specimen sequenced was blood, either unsorted or a sorted T cell fraction (not recorded which). The source is a human donor who was either an allogeneic HSCT recipient or a stem cell or donor lymphocyte infusion donor (not recorded which). It is not recorded whose cells these are; they may come from a transplant donor. Both conserved end residues are part of each CDR3. D genes are given only for firm matches. Part of the rows lack a size; the others show once, few, many or a class for expanded clones.

CDR3aa	CDR3nt	d_gene	j_gene	v_gene	abundance
CASSSTSGRDEQYF	TGTGCCAGCAGCTCGACTAGCGGGAGGGACGAGCAGTACTTC	TRBD2	TRBJ2-7	TRBV7-9	-
CASSLVRTTKTDTQYF	TGTGCCAGCAGCTTGGTGCGGACTACAAAAACAGATACGCAGTATTTT	-	TRBJ2-3	TRBV5-6	-
CASSSGGLRNTEAFF	TGTGCCAGCAGCTCCGGCGGCCTCAGGAACACTGAAGCTTTCTTT	-	TRBJ1-1	TRBV11-2	few
CSATPGGSHEQYF	TGCAGTGCAACTCCGGGGGGTTCTCATGAGCAGTACTTC	TRBD2	TRBJ2-7	TRBV20-1	few
CASSLALTGGSEQYF	TGCGCCAGCAGCTTAGCCCTGACAGGGGGCTCCGAGCAGTACTTC	TRBD1	TRBJ2-7	TRBV5-1	few
CATTGLNNEQFF	TGTGCCACGACGGGACTGAACAACGAGCAGTTCTTC	-	TRBJ2-1	TRBV7-9	few
CATSRDRGNNQPQHF	TGTGCCACCAGCAGAGATCGCGGCAATAATCAGCCCCAGCATTTT	-	TRBJ1-5	TRBV15	-
CASSTTGGRDQPQHF	TGTGCCAGCAGCACAACAGGGGGCAGGGATCAGCCCCAGCATTTT	TRBD1	TRBJ1-5	TRBV9	few
CASSGDSPDTEAFF	TGTGCCAGCAGTGGTGACTCGCCAGACACTGAAGCTTTCTTT	-	TRBJ1-1	TRBV2	many
CSARDRGEGTDTEAFF	TGCAGTGCTAGAGATCGGGGCGAGGGCACGGATACTGAAGCTTTCTTT	-	TRBJ1-1	TRBV20-1	-
CATSRATGRPPEAFF	TGTGCCACCAGCAGAGCGACAGGTCGCCCCCCTGAAGCTTTCTTT	-	TRBJ1-1	TRBV15	-
CASSLDSGAAINSPLHF	TGCGCCAGCAGCTTGGATTCAGGGGCCGCGATAAATTCACCCCTCCACTTT	-	TRBJ1-6	TRBV5-1	few
CASSPRGQSSYNEQFF	TGTGCCAGCAGCCCCAGGGGACAAAGCTCCTACAATGAGCAGTTCTTC	-	TRBJ2-1	TRBV7-9	many
CASIRTGEDDGYTF	TGTGCCAGCATTCGGACAGGGGAGGACGATGGCTACACCTTC	TRBD1	TRBJ1-2	TRBV12-3/TRBV12-4	medium-sized
CASITGTGLYEQYF	TGTGCCAGCATTACCGGGACAGGGCTCTACGAGCAGTACTTC	TRBD1	TRBJ2-7	TRBV2	-
CASSLGGLADSDTQYF	TGTGCCAGCAGCTTAGGGGGACTAGCAGATTCGGATACGCAGTATTTT	TRBD2	TRBJ2-3	TRBV7-9	few
CASSVEGLAVALPGELFF	TGTGCCAGCAGCGTAGAGGGTCTAGCGGTTGCCTTACCCGGGGAGCTGTTTTTT	TRBD2	TRBJ2-2	TRBV9	-
CAISDGPGLARGGETQYF	TGTGCCATCAGTGACGGCCCGGGACTCGCACGGGGGGGAGAGACCCAGTACTTC	TRBD2	TRBJ2-5	TRBV10-3	-
CASSLQGSDTQYF	TGTGCCAGCAGCTTACAGGGATCGGATACGCAGTATTTT	-	TRBJ2-3	TRBV7-2	few
CASSQGQGRYEQYF	TGTGCCAGCAGCCAAGGGCAGGGGAGGTACGAGCAGTACTTC	-	TRBJ2-7	TRBV3-1	few
CASSVGTMNGYTF	TGCGCCAGCAGCGTCGGGACAATGAATGGCTACACCTTC	-	TRBJ1-2	TRBV5-1	many
CASSFSGNEQFF	TGTGCCAGCAGCTTCTCGGGGAATGAGCAGTTCTTC	-	TRBJ2-1	TRBV12-3/TRBV12-4	few